The rows below give T cell receptor beta chains drawn from one sample of a study of shared clonotypes between healthy human individuals. Only in-frame clones appear in the TCRdb table, and some are missing; sequencing was by immunoSEQ multiplex PCR. The sample shows approximately 2,000,000 clones, just under 95% of them seen only once. The sequenced sample consisted of naive CD4+ T cells from PBMCs. These receptors were obtained from a man younger than 30 in good health. Some clones in this sample may be carry-over from other donors' samples. Each CDR3 is given with its conserved first and last residue. Each record gives: CDR3 protein, CDR3 DNA, V gene, J gene, D gene. A D gene is named only where the DNA matches it firmly.

CDR3aa: CASSLGTSSDTQYF; CDR3nt: TGCGCCAGCAGCTTGGGGACTAGTTCAGATACGCAGTATTTT; v_gene: TRBV5-1; j_gene: TRBJ2-3; d_gene: TRBD2
CDR3aa: CASSQDPKATLPQHF; CDR3nt: TGTGCCAGCAGCCAAGATCCCAAGGCTACGTTGCCCCAGCATTTT; v_gene: TRBV4-2; j_gene: TRBJ1-5; d_gene: .
CDR3aa: CASSYSRTGQGEKLFF; CDR3nt: TGTGCCAGCAGTTACTCGAGGACAGGCCAAGGTGAAAAACTGTTTTTT; v_gene: TRBV6-5; j_gene: TRBJ1-4; d_gene: TRBD1
CDR3aa: CASRGRVMIETQYF; CDR3nt: TGTGCCAGCAGGGGCAGGGTGATGATAGAGACCCAGTACTTC; v_gene: TRBV2; j_gene: TRBJ2-5; d_gene: .
CDR3aa: CASSLHTGGGEKLFF; CDR3nt: TGTGCCAGCAGTCTACATACGGGAGGGGGTGAAAAACTGTTTTTT; v_gene: TRBV28; j_gene: TRBJ1-4; d_gene: .
CDR3aa: CASSERQPHYEQYF; CDR3nt: TGTGCCAGCAGCGAGCGACAGCCTCACTACGAGCAGTACTTC; v_gene: TRBV7-3; j_gene: TRBJ2-7; d_gene: .
CDR3aa: CASKRELGDEQFF; CDR3nt: TGTGCCAGCAAGCGGGAATTAGGTGATGAGCAGTTCTTC; v_gene: TRBV2; j_gene: TRBJ2-1; d_gene: TRBD2
CDR3aa: CASYRTGEGDTQYF; CDR3nt: TGTGCCAGCTATCGGACAGGGGAAGGAGATACGCAGTATTTT; v_gene: TRBV5-4; j_gene: TRBJ2-3; d_gene: TRBD1
CDR3aa: CAWSAGLGNTIYF; CDR3nt: TGTGCCTGGAGCGCAGGGCTAGGAAACACCATATATTTT; v_gene: TRBV30; j_gene: TRBJ1-3; d_gene: .
CDR3aa: CASSLLGTAEKLFF; CDR3nt: TGTGCCAGCAGCCTCCTAGGAACGGCTGAAAAACTGTTTTTT; v_gene: TRBV7-2; j_gene: TRBJ1-4; d_gene: .